The clone carrying this T cell receptor beta chain occurred many times. During its preparation, the TCRbeta library received unique molecular identifiers. TCRdb used MiXCR to reprocess the PCR reads, holding one entry per CDR3 protein. The table shows 150,000 to 200,000 distinct CDR3 sequences, with about 6.4% occurring only once. CDR1 and CDR2 (germline): SGHNT, YYREEE (reference sequence). The junction had 5 bases not matched to a gene; V was cut back by 4 bases and J by 4 bases. This CDR3 is built from 14 residues. The data were taken from a study of T-cell reconstitution after alpha-beta-depleted transplantation in children.

This receptor was obtained from a human donor who donated a stem cell graft to a child with Wiskott-Aldrich syndrome. The input for sequencing was PBMCs from the stem cell graft donor, taken from the stem cell graft. The chain carries TRBV5-4 and TRBJ1-3; 7 bases fit TRBD1. CDR3 amino acids: CASSGGQKGNTIYF. CDR3 DNA sequence: TGTGCCAGCAGCGGGGGACAGAAAGGAAACACCATATATTTT.